The clone carrying this T cell receptor (beta chain) was counted between two and nine times. This entry belongs to a study of T cell changes during pregnancy in multiple sclerosis. Repertoires were generated with immunoSEQ multiplex PCR, while TCRdb's copy carries only in-frame clones and drops some. Counted here are tens of thousands of clones, around 92% occurring once; the ten biggest clones make up almost 2%. Germline V gene lookup returns CDR1 SEHNR and CDR2 FQNEAQ (reference sequence). V shed 7 bases and J 3 bases; nucleotides not matched to a gene: 10. The CDR3 loop spans 16 amino acids. This sequence originates from a female donor in good health, enrolled as a control in a pregnancy study. Sample: CD4+ T cells from peripheral blood mononuclear cells, taken after pregnancy. The gene calls are TRBV7-9 and TRBJ1-3; 9 bases align to TRBD1. CDR3 sequence reads: CASTDPGQGLGNTIYF. The CDR3, as DNA: TGTGCCAGCACCGACCCGGGACAGGGACTTGGAAACACCATATATTTT. The full variable domain, in which reference TRBV7-9 and TRBJ1-3 provide the parts outside the CDR3, is DTGVSQNPRHKITKRGQNVTFRCDPISEHNRLYWYRQTLGQGPEFLTYFQNEAQLEKSRLLSDRFSAERPKGSFSTLEIQRTEQGDSAMYLCASTDPGQGLGNTIYFGEGSWLTVV.